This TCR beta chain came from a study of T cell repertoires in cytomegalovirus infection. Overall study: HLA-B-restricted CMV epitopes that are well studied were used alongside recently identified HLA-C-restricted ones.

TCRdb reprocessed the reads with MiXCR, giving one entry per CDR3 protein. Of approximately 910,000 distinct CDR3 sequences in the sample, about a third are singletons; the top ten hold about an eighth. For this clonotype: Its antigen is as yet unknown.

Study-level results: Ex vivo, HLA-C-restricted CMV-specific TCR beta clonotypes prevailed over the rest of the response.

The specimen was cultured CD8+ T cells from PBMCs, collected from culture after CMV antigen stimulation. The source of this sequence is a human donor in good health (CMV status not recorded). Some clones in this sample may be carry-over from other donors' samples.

The DNA of the CDR3 is TGTGCCACCGAGGGGTCGGCAAATGAGCAGTTCTTC. Translated, it gives CATEGSANEQFF. The rearrangement links TRBV28 to TRBJ2-1, with D possibly being TRBD1 or TRBD2 (5 bases each). Germline loops: CDR1 MDHEN, CDR2 SYDVKM. With 10 bases removed from V and 7 bases from J, the gap between germline ends came to 14 bases. This CDR3 comprises 12 residues. Full variable domain (outside the CDR3, taken from reference TRBV28 and TRBJ2-1): DVKVTQSSRYLVKRTGEKVFLECVQDMDHENMFWYRQDPGLGLRLIYFSYDVKMKEKGDIPEGYSVSREKKERFSLILESASTNQTSMYLCATEGSANEQFFGPGTRLTVL.